These 30 T cell receptor beta chains were all obtained from the same sample, sequenced in a study of T-cell reconstitution after alpha-beta-depleted transplantation in children. A library of TCRbeta sequences, prepared with unique molecular identifiers, was generated. MiXCR was run by TCRdb on the PCR reads, yielding one entry per CDR3 protein. The data show around 700,000 distinct CDR3 sequences, over 10% seen once. Source: PBMCs, taken before TCRalphabeta/CD19-depleted stem cell transplant. The receptors come from a girl aged 2-10 years with congenital amegakaryocytic thrombocytopenia, due to receive a stem cell transplant.

The chain carries TRBV12-3 or TRBV12-4 and TRBJ2-7, with 10 bases fitting TRBD2. The CDR3 consists of 15 residues. V gave up 11 bases and J gave up 0 bases; unmatched junction bases: 10. Here the CDR3 reads CACCLGLAVSYEQYF. Written as DNA, the CDR3 is TGTGCCTGCTGTTTAGGACTAGCGGTCTCCTACGAGCAGTACTTC.

This clonotype appeared many times. The chain combines TRBV29-1 with TRBJ1-1; D gene ambiguous. This CDR3 is built from 11 residues. Germline V gene sequence: CDR1 SQVTM, CDR2 ANQGSEA. V was cut by 4 bases and J by 2 bases, with 5 bases left in between. The CDR3 reads CSVARNTEAFF. The CDR3 DNA follows: TGCAGCGTTGCCAGAAACACTGAAGCTTTCTTT.

This clonotype was recorded a few times. This chain joins TRBV18 and TRBJ1-3, with 7 bases identical to TRBD1. The CDR3 consists of 15 residues. V trimming: 6 bases; J trimming: 5 bases; junction bases outside the gene matches: 10. In germline, CDR1 is KGHSH, CDR2 LQKENI. The CDR3 nucleotides are TGTGCCAGCTCGTCCCCGGGACAGAGGAGAAACACCATATATTTT. This sequence encodes CASSSPGQRRNTIYF. The entire variable domain, with the rest obtained from reference TRBV18 and TRBJ1-3, is as follows: NAGVMQNPRHLVRRRGQEARLRCSPMKGHSHVYWYRQLPEEGLKFMVYLQKENIIDESGMPKERFSAEFPKEGPSILRIQQVVRGDSAAYFCASSSPGQRRNTIYFGEGSWLTVV.

This clonotype was counted a single time. This sequence joins TRBV7-9 and TRBJ2-7, with 7 positions matching TRBD1. Unmatched junction bases numbered 7, after V lost 2 bases and J lost 3 bases. There are 15 residues in the CDR3. The germline CDR1 and CDR2 sequences are SEHNR and FQNEAQ (reference sequence). The CDR3 region is CASSLSDRQGYEQYF. For the CDR3, the DNA is TGTGCCAGCAGCTTATCGGACAGGCAAGGCTACGAGCAGTACTTC.

V and J are TRBV5-1 and TRBJ2-5; a possible D gene is TRBD2 (6 bases). The CDR3 is 14 residues long. The V gene lost 0 bases and the J gene lost 4 bases, with 10 bases spanning the gap. Germline CDR1 and CDR2: SGHRS and YFSETQ. The CDR3: CASSLGTGAETQYF. The CDR3, as DNA: TGCGCCAGCAGCTTGGGGACGGGAGCAGAGACCCAGTACTTC.

This clonotype has a count of ten or more. This sequence joins TRBV7-9 and TRBJ2-7; no clear D gene. The CDR3 length is 13 residues. V was trimmed by 4 bases and J by 2 bases, leaving 9 bases between them. Germline CDR1 and CDR2: SEHNR and FQNEAQ (reference sequence). CDR3 region: CASSSPATYEQYF. The CDR3 coding sequence is TGTGCCAGCAGCTCGCCAGCTACCTACGAGCAGTACTTC.

The table lists this clonotype with many counts. The chain combines TRBV20-1 with TRBJ2-1, with D maybe TRBD2 (7 bases). Germline CDR1 reads DFQATT; CDR2 reads SNEGSKA (reference sequence). V was pared by 0 bases and J by 0 bases, with 12 bases between. CDR3 length: 16 amino acids. CDR3 sequence reads: CSARDRGAVSYNEQFF. The CDR3 DNA sequence: TGCAGTGCTAGAGATCGGGGGGCCGTCTCCTACAATGAGCAGTTCTTC.

This clonotype was seen many times. The chain uses TRBV15 and TRBJ2-5; D not resolved. This CDR3 is 12 amino acids long. V lost 0 bases to trimming and J lost 5 bases, with 4 bases between them. Germline V CDR1 and CDR2: LNHNV, YYDKDF (reference sequence). Here the CDR3 reads CATSRDFETQYF. In DNA form, the CDR3 reads TGTGCCACCAGCAGAGATTTCGAGACCCAGTACTTC.

In its sample, this clonotype was seen many times. The V gene is TRBV4-1, the J gene TRBJ1-1; D is ambiguous. V was trimmed by 0 bases and J by 4 bases, leaving 6 bases between them. The CDR3 has 13 residues. CDR1 is MGHRA, CDR2 YSYEKL, per germline. The CDR3 is CASSQDVGTEAFF. The CDR3 DNA reads TGCGCCAGCAGCCAAGATGTGGGCACTGAAGCTTTCTTT.

At least ten counts were recorded for this clonotype. The rearrangement joins TRBV5-1 to TRBJ2-2; no firm D call. V shed 2 bases and J shed 0 bases, with 11 bases lying between them. The germline gives CDR1 SGHRS, CDR2 YFSETQ. This CDR3 has 16 amino acids. DNA for the CDR3: TGCGCCAGCAGCTTCTCCGGGCCTACGAACACCGGGGAGCTGTTTTTT. It encodes CASSFSGPTNTGELFF.

This clonotype has more than one count but fewer than ten. V gene TRBV5-1 combines with J gene TRBJ1-2; D gene ambiguous. The CDR3 spans 16 residues. The V gene lost 0 bases and the J gene lost 4 bases, with 16 bases spanning the gap. Germline V gives CDR1 SGHRS, CDR2 YFSETQ. The CDR3: CASSLEIGLGIYGYTF. In DNA form, the CDR3 reads TGCGCCAGCAGCTTGGAGATTGGCCTGGGGATCTATGGCTACACCTTC.

The rearrangement links TRBV28 to TRBJ2-5; weak D call: TRBD1 (5 bases). The V gene lost 8 bases and the J gene lost 5 bases, with 21 bases spanning the gap. CDR3 size: 15 residues. Germline V gene lookup returns CDR1 MDHEN and CDR2 SYDVKM. The CDR3 reads CASRLRANTWETQYF. In DNA form, the CDR3 reads TGTGCCAGCCGCCTCAGGGCAAATACCTGGGAGACCCAGTACTTC.

The chain combines TRBV5-1 with TRBJ2-1, with D uncertain. Germline V gives CDR1 SGHRS, CDR2 YFSETQ. V was trimmed by 0 bases and J by 3 bases, leaving 7 bases between them. The length of the CDR3 is 14 residues. CDR3 protein: CASSLGAIYNEQFF. The CDR3 coding sequence is TGCGCCAGCAGCTTGGGGGCTATCTACAATGAGCAGTTCTTC.

This clonotype was observed at least ten times. The chain combines TRBV28 with TRBJ1-2; no clear D gene. CDR1 is MDHEN and CDR2 is SYDVKM in the germline V gene. The V end was cut by 1 base, the J end by 4 bases, with 10 bases between. This CDR3 has 14 residues. The chain's CDR3 is CASSLFTISYGYTF. The CDR3 nucleotides are TGTGCCAGCAGTTTATTCACCATATCCTATGGCTACACCTTC.

Comments on this clonotype: Possible read error: a much larger clone is one base away. The chain links TRBV5-1 to TRBJ2-7, with D unclear. Germline CDR1 SGHRS, CDR2 YFSETQ. The CDR3 is 16 residues long. The CDR3 is CTSSPDPGQSRYEQYF. The CDR3, as DNA: TGCACCAGCAGCCCTGACCCGGGCCAGTCTCGCTACGAGCAGTACTTC.

This clonotype showed up many times. CDR3: CSARDIGTSTDTQYF. The DNA of the CDR3 is TGCAGTGCTAGAGATATAGGGACTAGCACAGATACGCAGTATTTT. The chain combines TRBV20-1 with TRBJ2-3, with D maybe TRBD2 (6 bases). V was pared by 0 bases and J by 0 bases, with 10 bases between. CDR3 length equals 15 residues. Germline V gene sequence: CDR1 DFQATT, CDR2 SNEGSKA (reference sequence).

This clonotype has more than one count but fewer than ten. V gene TRBV18 combines with J gene TRBJ2-3; D is possibly TRBD2 (5 bases). Trimming removed 8 bases at V and 2 bases at J, with 8 bases between. Looked up from germline, CDR1 is KGHSH and CDR2 is LQKENI. This CDR3 has 12 residues. The CDR3 is CASARATDTQYF. In DNA, the CDR3 is TGTGCCAGCGCGCGGGCCACAGATACGCAGTATTTT.

This chain joins TRBV20-1 and TRBJ2-1; tentative D call: TRBD2 (5 bases). CDR1 is DFQATT and CDR2 is SNEGSKA in the germline V gene (reference sequence). This CDR3 is built from 15 residues. V lost 0 bases and J 7 bases, leaving 16 bases between the germline ends. The CDR3 coding sequence is TGCAGTGCTAGAGATCCTCACGCGGACTTAAATGAGCAGTTCTTC. Amino acids: CSARDPHADLNEQFF.

This clonotype has only a few counts. The V and J genes are TRBV7-8 and TRBJ2-7, with 7 positions matching TRBD1. This CDR3 contains 15 residues. Germline V lookup: CDR1 SGHVS, CDR2 FQNEAQ. J gave up 3 bases and V 5 bases, and 10 bases lay outside the gene matches. The DNA for the CDR3 is TGTGCCAGCAGCCGAAGGACAGGTATGGTCTACGAGCAGTACTTC. Its translation: CASSRRTGMVYEQYF.

This clonotype occurred many times. The CDR3 reads CASSLEGRHDQPQHF. CDR3 nucleotide sequence: TGCGCCAGCAGCTTGGAGGGGCGGCATGATCAGCCCCAGCATTTT. The gene calls are TRBV5-1 and TRBJ1-5; a weak D match, TRBD1 (5 bases). Germline CDR1 is SGHRS and CDR2 is YFSETQ. The CDR3 is 15 residues long. Trimming removed 0 bases at V and 5 bases at J, with 12 bases between.

The sample holds a few counts of this clonotype. V gene TRBV12-3 or TRBV12-4 combines with J gene TRBJ2-1; TRBD2 matches 13 bases. The V segment lost 6 bases and the J segment 10 bases; nucleotides outside the gene matches: 9. The CDR3 runs to 15 residues. The CDR3 loop is CASRPGLAGFGEQFF. As DNA, the CDR3 is TGTGCCAGCAGACCGGGACTAGCGGGATTTGGGGAGCAGTTCTTC.

This chain uses TRBV24-1 with TRBJ2-5, with a possible D match to TRBD2 (6 bases). The CDR3 has 18 residues. Trimming removed 7 bases at V and 4 bases at J, with 27 bases between. Germline CDR1 KGHDR, CDR2 SFDVKD. CDR3 loop: CATSRDYTGQGGSETQYF. CDR3 bases: TGTGCCACCAGCCGTGACTATACGGGTCAGGGAGGATCAGAGACCCAGTACTTC.

This clonotype was observed at least ten times. The chain is built from TRBV10-3 and TRBJ1-2, with a possible D match to TRBD1 (5 bases). The CDR3 consists of 12 residues. Looked up from germline, CDR1 is ENHRY and CDR2 is SYGVKD. Trimming shortened V by 5 bases and J by 6 bases, and 10 bases separated the two germline ends. In DNA, the CDR3 is TGTGCCATCAGTCCCTTGGGGGATGGCTACACCTTC. Its translation: CAISPLGDGYTF.

This clonotype has a count of ten or more. The chain links TRBV7-2 to TRBJ2-7; D might be TRBD1 (6 bases). V was pared by 7 bases and J by 0 bases, with 13 bases between. The CDR3 sequence is 14 residues long. CDR1 and CDR2 from the germline V gene are SGHTA and FQGNSA. CDR3 amino acids: CASTSRGSSYEQYF. Written as DNA, the CDR3 is TGTGCCAGCACCTCTAGGGGGAGCTCCTACGAGCAGTACTTC.

The chain combines TRBV12-3 or TRBV12-4 with TRBJ2-1, with D hard to call. V was pared by 5 bases and J by 10 bases, with 18 bases between. This CDR3 is built from 14 residues. The CDR3, as DNA: TGTGCCAGCAGTCCGGACGGCCAACAAAGGGAGCAGTTCTTC. Translation: CASSPDGQQREQFF.

In this sample, this clonotype turned up many times. The J gene is TRBJ1-4, the V gene TRBV24-1; D is undetermined. This CDR3 region has 15 residues. Germline V lookup: CDR1 KGHDR, CDR2 SFDVKD. Trimming cost V 0 bases and J 11 bases, with 15 bases left between them. This CDR3 reads CATSDLTAGEGKLFF. For the CDR3, the DNA is TGTGCCACCAGTGATTTGACAGCCGGAGAAGGGAAACTGTTTTTT.

This clonotype was counted ten times or more. The DNA of the CDR3 is TGTGCCAGCAGCTTTTACACAGGGGGCGAGACAGATACGCAGTATTTT. Protein sequence: CASSFYTGGETDTQYF. The genes are TRBV5-6 and TRBJ2-3; 9 nucleotides agree with TRBD1. This CDR3 contains 16 residues. The germline CDR1 and CDR2 sequences are SGHDT and YYEEEE. With V trimmed by 2 bases and J by 3 bases, 7 bases remained unmatched.

Of note for this clonotype: A much larger clone differs from this one at a single base, so this may be a read error. The DNA for the CDR3 is TGTACCAGCAGCTTAGCGTCGCGGGGGGCAGATACGCAGTATTTT. Its translation: CTSSLASRGADTQYF. V and J are TRBV7-9 and TRBJ2-3, with 8 bases matching TRBD2. In germline, CDR1 is SEHNR, CDR2 FQNEAQ (reference sequence). The CDR3 contains 15 residues.

This clonotype came up many times. This chain links TRBV10-3 with TRBJ2-1; tentative D call: TRBD2 (5 bases). V dropped 7 bases and J dropped 7 bases, with 8 bases sitting between them. The CDR3 length is 11 residues. Germline lookup yields CDR1 ENHRY and CDR2 SYGVKD. The CDR3 sequence: CAIISGNEQFF. The CDR3 nucleotides are TGTGCCATCATTTCGGGAAATGAGCAGTTCTTC.

This clonotype occurred many times. Here the CDR3 DNA reads TGCGCCAGCAGCTTAAGTATGGGTGGGGCCAACGTCCTGACTTTC. Translating gives CASSLSMGGANVLTF. The chain combines TRBV5-1 with TRBJ2-6; D not resolved. This CDR3 has 15 amino acids. Per germline, CDR1 SGHRS and CDR2 YFSETQ. With 2 bases removed from V and 3 bases from J, the gap between germline ends came to 9 bases.